These 28 T cell receptor beta chains share one sample of origin, sequenced in a study of CD8 T cells in Susac syndrome (dated by TCRdb to about 2019). The library was generated by the immunoSEQ multiplex PCR assay. RNA was extracted using the RNeasy kit, and about 0.5 to 1 ug of the RNA was reverse transcribed with random hexamers. The public reads were reprocessed in TCRdb via fastp at Q25 and MiXCR, keeping in-frame beta chains. Each entry merges the rows of one CDR3 protein and shows their most common DNA and genes. For this sample the table gives 150,000 to 200,000 distinct CDR3 sequences, of which approximately 93% were detected only once. Approximately 0.094% of the sample is in the top ten clones. Source material: CD4+ T cells from PBMCs. The receptors come from a human donor with multiple sclerosis.

Only one count was recorded for this clonotype. The chain couples TRBV2 to TRBJ2-5; a weak D match, TRBD2 (5 bases). Germline V gene lookup returns CDR1 SNHLY and CDR2 FYNNEI. V was clipped by 3 bases and J by 0 bases, with 11 bases between them. The CDR3 extends over 15 amino acids. CDR3 protein: CASSDQRSNQETQYF. The CDR3, as DNA: TGTGCCAGCAGTGACCAGCGGAGCAACCAAGAGACCCAGTACTTC.

This chain joins TRBV10-3 and TRBJ2-3; 16 bases match TRBD2. The CDR3 length is 21 residues. V lost 4 bases and J lost 8; bases outside the gene matches: 21. Germline CDR1 reads ENHRY; CDR2 reads SYGVKD. The CDR3 coding sequence is TGTGCCATCAGTGGGGGACTAGCGGGAGGGCGCTCGACAGCTACGGTAGCTACGCAGTATTTT. Protein product: CAISGGLAGGRSTATVATQYF.

This chain links TRBV7-2 with TRBJ2-3; D is unresolved. The CDR3 loop spans 14 amino acids. Germline CDR1 SGHTA, CDR2 FQGNSA. Trimming pared 7 bases from V and 0 bases from J, leaving 11 bases between. The chain's CDR3 is CASTLDFSTDTQYF. The CDR3 DNA reads TGTGCCAGCACTCTAGACTTCAGCACAGATACGCAGTATTTT.

This sequence joins TRBV2 and TRBJ1-2; the D is unclear. Looked up from germline, CDR1 is SNHLY and CDR2 is FYNNEI. Trimming removed 3 bases from V and 1 base from J, with 3 bases in between. The CDR3 sequence is 12 residues long. The CDR3 protein is CASSEVNYGYTF. The DNA for the CDR3 is TGTGCCAGCAGTGAGGTTAACTATGGCTACACCTTC.

V usage is TRBV14 and J usage is TRBJ2-7, with 10 bases lining up with TRBD1. Germline lookup yields CDR1 SGHDN and CDR2 FVKESK. V shed 3 bases, J shed 1 base, and the junction held 6 bases outside the gene matches. This CDR3 spans 16 amino acids. The CDR3 loop reads CASSQSRTGGSYEQYF. The CDR3 nucleotides read TGTGCCAGCAGCCAGTCTAGGACAGGGGGGTCCTACGAGCAGTACTTC.

The chain employs TRBV29-1 and TRBJ2-4; no reliable D call. CDR1 SQVTM and CDR2 ANQGSEA come from the germline V gene. This CDR3 comprises 13 residues. Trimming removed 6 bases at V and 3 bases at J, with 12 bases between. The CDR3 sequence: CSVVENLKNIQYF. As DNA, the CDR3 is TGCAGCGTCGTAGAAAATCTCAAAAACATTCAGTACTTC.

This chain links TRBV3-1 with TRBJ1-1, with D unresolved. CDR3 length: 13 residues. CDR1 and CDR2 from the germline V gene are LGHDT and YNNKEL (reference sequence). V was trimmed by 0 bases and J by 5 bases, leaving 7 bases between them. For the CDR3, the DNA is TGTGCCAGCAGCCAAGATCCTCCGACTGAAGCTTTCTTT. This translates into CASSQDPPTEAFF.

This rearrangement joins TRBV20-1 to TRBJ2-3; 9 nucleotides match TRBD2. The V gene end was trimmed by 1 base and the J gene end by 4 bases; junction bases not matched to a gene: 6. In germline, CDR1 is DFQATT, CDR2 SNEGSKA (reference sequence). The length of the CDR3 is 15 residues. The DNA of the CDR3 is TGCAGTGCTAGAGTTATAGCGGGAGTCTCAGATACGCAGTATTTT. Translated: CSARVIAGVSDTQYF.

This chain uses TRBV5-1 with TRBJ2-5; 10 nucleotides line up with TRBD1. V dropped 4 bases and J dropped 1; count of bases not matched to a gene: 7. Germline V gene data show CDR1 as SGHRS and CDR2 as YFSETQ. This CDR3 is 16 amino acids long. The CDR3 loop is CASSRGTGELQETQYF. The CDR3 DNA follows: TGCGCCAGCAGCAGGGGGACAGGGGAGCTCCAAGAGACCCAGTACTTC.

The rearrangement links TRBV5-4 to TRBJ2-5; D unresolved. This CDR3 comprises 14 residues. Germline CDR1 is SGHNT and CDR2 is YYREEE (reference sequence). The V gene lost 2 bases and the J gene lost 1 base, with 9 bases spanning the gap. CDR3 DNA sequence: TGTGCCAGCAGCTTTATGGCGGCCCAAGAGACCCAGTACTTC. This sequence encodes CASSFMAAQETQYF.

The chain couples TRBV6-5 to TRBJ2-1; D possibly corresponds to TRBD2 (5 bases). This CDR3 comprises 13 residues. Germline CDR1 MNHEY, CDR2 SVGAGI. The ends were cut back, 5 bases at V and 7 bases at J, with 12 bases in the middle. In nucleotides, the CDR3 is TGTGCCAGCAGTAACGGACTCTCAAATGAGCAGTTCTTC. Translating it yields CASSNGLSNEQFF.

The chain employs TRBV3-1 and TRBJ2-6, with 7 nucleotides matching TRBD1. This CDR3 is built from 20 residues. Germline V gives CDR1 LGHDT, CDR2 YNNKEL (reference sequence). Germline trimming cut 0 bases from V and 3 bases from J; bases unmatched to any gene: 14. CDR3 sequence (DNA): TGTGCCAGCAGCCAAGACGACACCCGTCGAGGGGGCGGTGGGGCCAACGTCCTGACTTTC. This translates into CASSQDDTRRGGGGANVLTF. Full variable domain (outside the CDR3, taken from reference TRBV3-1 and TRBJ2-6): DTAVSQTPKYLVTQMGNDKSIKCEQNLGHDTMYWYKQDSKKFLKIMFSYNNKELIINETVPNRFSPKSPDKAHLNLHINSLELGDSAVYFCASSQDDTRRGGGGANVLTFGAGSRLTVL.

The CDR3 DNA is TGTGCCACCAGTGATGTCCCCTGGACCGGGGGCGGGGAGCTGTTTTTT. Translating it yields CATSDVPWTGGGELFF. The V and J genes are TRBV24-1 and TRBJ2-2, with a tentative D call TRBD2 (6 bases). This CDR3 spans 16 amino acids. The germline gives CDR1 KGHDR, CDR2 SFDVKD. V was shortened by 3 bases and J by 7 bases, with 17 bases between the two germline ends.

The chain has TRBV6-5 and TRBJ1-1; TRBD1 is a possible D gene (5 bases). The V end was cut by 8 bases, the J end by 3 bases, with 13 bases between. The CDR3 spans 13 residues. Germline V gene data show CDR1 as MNHEY and CDR2 as SVGAGI. In DNA form, the CDR3 reads TGTGCCAGCGTTAATCAGGGATACACTGAAGCTTTCTTT. Translation gives CASVNQGYTEAFF.

The V and J genes are TRBV20-1 and TRBJ1-1, with 11 bases matching TRBD1. Trimming at V came to 3 bases and at J to 3 bases, leaving 3 bases not matched to a gene. This CDR3 is 14 amino acids long. From germline, CDR1 is DFQATT and CDR2 SNEGSKA (reference sequence). CDR3 region: CSARLGQGDTEAFF. The CDR3 coding sequence is TGCAGTGCTAGGTTGGGACAGGGGGACACTGAAGCTTTCTTT.

J is TRBJ1-1 and V is TRBV7-6; 7 nucleotides align to TRBD1. Per the germline V gene, CDR1 is SGHVS and CDR2 is FNYEAQ. V lost 1 base, J lost 4 bases, and 6 bases stayed unmatched. CDR3 length equals 15 residues. CDR3 sequence: CASSLVQGVGTEAFF. The CDR3 DNA follows: TGTGCCAGCAGCTTAGTCCAGGGGGTGGGCACTGAAGCTTTCTTT.

This chain connects TRBV29-1 to TRBJ1-1; no definite D call. V was trimmed by 4 bases and J by 4 bases, leaving 16 bases between them. Germline V gene data show CDR1 as SQVTM and CDR2 as ANQGSEA. This CDR3 is built from 14 residues. CDR3 loop: CSVVAPTMGTEAFF. CDR3 DNA sequence: TGCAGCGTTGTGGCACCCACAATGGGCACTGAAGCTTTCTTT.

This chain joins TRBV11-1 and TRBJ2-6, with D hard to call. The CDR3 totals 18 residues. Deletions cut 2 bases from V and 4 bases from J, with 18 bases between. The germline V gene encodes CDR1 SGHAT and CDR2 FQDESV (reference sequence). CDR3 protein: CASSLFGPLGAGANVLTF. CDR3 DNA sequence: TGTGCCAGCAGCTTATTCGGTCCACTCGGCGCAGGGGCCAACGTCCTGACTTTC.

The count of this clonotype is one. The rearrangement links TRBV20-1 to TRBJ2-3; D gene unclear. Deletions cut 3 bases from V and 2 bases from J, with 6 bases between. The CDR3 runs 12 residues. The germline V gene encodes CDR1 DFQATT and CDR2 SNEGSKA (reference sequence). As DNA, the CDR3 is TGCAGTGCTAGGGGCCCCACAGATACGCAGTATTTT. The encoded protein is CSARGPTDTQYF.

The chain uses TRBV11-2 and TRBJ2-1; a possible D gene is TRBD2 (6 bases). Germline CDR1 and CDR2: SGHAT and FQNNGV. The CDR3 runs to 18 residues. Trimming left V 5 bases short and J 3 bases short, with 23 bases between. The chain's CDR3 is CASSTPRVGGNLYNEQFF. The CDR3 coding sequence is TGTGCCAGCAGCACTCCCCGGGTCGGCGGGAACCTCTACAATGAGCAGTTCTTC.

The J gene is TRBJ1-5, the V gene TRBV23-1; possible D gene TRBD1, 5 bases. TRBV23-1 is an ORF, and what it does is uncertain. The CDR3 has 13 residues. Trimming removed 2 bases at V and 7 bases at J, with 9 bases between. As DNA, the CDR3 is TGCGCCAGCAGTCAAAGGAGGGGCCAGCCCCAGCATTTT. Translation gives CASSQRRGQPQHF.

This chain uses TRBV29-1 with TRBJ2-1; D is unresolved. The germline CDR1 and CDR2 sequences are SQVTM and ANQGSEA. The V and J ends lost 6 bases and 10 bases respectively, with 4 bases between them. The CDR3 is 8 amino acids. For the CDR3, the DNA is TGCAGCGTCTCCGAGCAGTTCTTC. It encodes CSVSEQFF.

This chain links TRBV12-3 or TRBV12-4 with TRBJ2-1; 9 positions match TRBD1. There are 14 residues in the CDR3. V dropped 5 bases and J dropped 6; count of bases not matched to a gene: 5. The DNA of the CDR3 is TGTGCCAGCAGTCCGACGACAGGGGGCAATGAGCAGTTCTTC. It encodes CASSPTTGGNEQFF.

The chain couples TRBV18 to TRBJ2-1, with 11 bases lining up with TRBD1. Trimming took 2 bases from V and 8 from J; bases not matched to a gene: 2. This CDR3 region has 14 residues. In germline, CDR1 is KGHSH, CDR2 LQKENI. The CDR3 DNA sequence: TGTGCCAGCTCACCAGGGACAGGGGGAGATGAGCAGTTCTTC. Its translation: CASSPGTGGDEQFF.

This chain links TRBV5-4 with TRBJ2-3, with D tentatively TRBD1 or TRBD2 (6 bases each). The germline V and J ends were trimmed by 7 bases and 1 base, with 13 bases remaining between them. CDR1 and CDR2 (germline): SGHNT, YYREEE (reference sequence). The CDR3 consists of 14 residues. The CDR3 bases are TGTGCCAGCGGCAGGGGCGGGGGCACAGATACGCAGTATTTT. This sequence encodes CASGRGGGTDTQYF.

This clonotype showed up just a few times. Written as DNA, the CDR3 is TGTGCCAGCACGAAAGTCAGGGAGAACACTGAAGCTTTCTTT. Amino acid sequence: CASTKVRENTEAFF. V gene TRBV2 combines with J gene TRBJ1-1, with D possibly being TRBD1 (5 bases). Germline V gene sequence: CDR1 SNHLY, CDR2 FYNNEI. Trimming took off 7 bases at V and 1 base at J, with 13 bases between the two ends. The CDR3 covers 14 residues.

The DNA for the CDR3 is TGCGCCAGCAGCTTCGCCAGCGGAGAGAACACCGGGGAGCTGTTTTTT. It yields the protein CASSFASGENTGELFF. The genes are TRBV5-1 and TRBJ2-2; tentative D call: TRBD2 (5 bases). Per germline, CDR1 SGHRS and CDR2 YFSETQ. The CDR3 is 16 residues long. Deletions cut 2 bases from V and 1 base from J, with 12 bases between.

V usage is TRBV12-3 or TRBV12-4 and J usage is TRBJ2-1; 8 bases are shared with TRBD1. With 10 bases clipped from V and 5 bases from J, the junction kept 7 bases outside the gene matches. The CDR3 is 13 amino acids. The CDR3, as DNA: TGTGCCATACTGGACAGGGTCCACAATGAGCAGTTCTTC. Translating it yields CAILDRVHNEQFF.